This T cell receptor beta chain was profiled in a study of T cells in Graves' hyperthyroidism and ophthalmopathy. Per germline, CDR1 SGHNT and CDR2 YENEEA. Trimming left V 3 bases short and J 5 bases short, with 11 bases between. CDR3 length equals 13 residues. This clonotype was seen at least ten times. RNA transcripts provided the source from which TCR beta CDR3 regions were amplified. HTBI primers drove first-round RT-PCR of the TCR CDR3. TCRdb analysed the multiplex PCR reads with MiXCR anew, one entry per CDR3 protein. The sample holds 500,000 to 650,000 distinct CDR3 sequences, 15% to 20% seen once.

This sequence was found in a man aged 40-55 years with Graves' ophthalmopathy. Sequencing used blood. The chain links TRBV11-3 to TRBJ2-7; D tentatively fits TRBD1 or TRBD2 (5 bases each). CDR3 sequence: CASSLGEYDEQYF. The CDR3 DNA sequence: TGTGCCAGCAGCTTGGGGGAGTACGACGAGCAGTACTTC.